This T cell receptor beta chain was identified during a study of control samples from healthy donors and cancer patients. Assay used: immunoSEQ multiplex PCR; TCRdb lists only in-frame clones, some missing. Of approximately 230,000 clones listed, more than 65% are singletons. The sample taken for sequencing was PBMCs. The source is a woman in her sixties with lung cancer.

CDR3 nucleotides: TGTGCCAGCAGCCACTCGACAGGGAGCACCGGGGAGCTGTTTTTT. It codes for CASSHSTGSTGELFF. The chain links TRBV3-1 (or the pseudogene TRBV3-2) to TRBJ2-2, with TRBD1 matching 7 bases. The CDR3 sequence is 15 residues long. The V segment lost 3 bases and the J segment 4 bases; nucleotides outside the gene matches: 5. Germline assignment: CDR1 LGHDT and CDR2 YNNKEL (reference sequence).